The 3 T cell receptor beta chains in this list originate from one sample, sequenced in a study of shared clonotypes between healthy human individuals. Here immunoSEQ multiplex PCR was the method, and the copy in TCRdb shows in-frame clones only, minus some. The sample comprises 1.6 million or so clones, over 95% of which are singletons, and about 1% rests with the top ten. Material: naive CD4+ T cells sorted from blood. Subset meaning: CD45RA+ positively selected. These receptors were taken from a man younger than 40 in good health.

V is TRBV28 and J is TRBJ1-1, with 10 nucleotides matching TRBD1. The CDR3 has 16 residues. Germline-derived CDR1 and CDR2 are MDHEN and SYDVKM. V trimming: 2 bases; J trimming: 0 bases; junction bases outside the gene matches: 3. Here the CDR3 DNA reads TGTGCCAGCAGTTTAGCGACAGGGGGCGTGAACACTGAAGCTTTCTTT. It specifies CASSLATGGVNTEAFF.

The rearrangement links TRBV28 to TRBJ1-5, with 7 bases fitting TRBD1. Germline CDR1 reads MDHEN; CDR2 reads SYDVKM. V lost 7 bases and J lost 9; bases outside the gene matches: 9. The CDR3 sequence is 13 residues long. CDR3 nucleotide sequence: TGTGCCAGCATCTCAGGGGGGAACCCGCCCCAGCATTTT. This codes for CASISGGNPPQHF. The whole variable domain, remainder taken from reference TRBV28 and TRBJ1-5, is DVKVTQSSRYLVKRTGEKVFLECVQDMDHENMFWYRQDPGLGLRLIYFSYDVKMKEKGDIPEGYSVSREKKERFSLILESASTNQTSMYLCASISGGNPPQHFGDGTRLSIL.

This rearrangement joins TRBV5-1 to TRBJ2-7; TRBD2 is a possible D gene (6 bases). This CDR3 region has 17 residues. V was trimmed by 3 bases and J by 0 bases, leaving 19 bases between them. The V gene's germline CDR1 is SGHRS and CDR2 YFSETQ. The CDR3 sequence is CASSSLGSGVSSYEQYF. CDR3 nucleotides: TGCGCCAGCAGCTCCCTCGGATCGGGGGTTAGCTCCTACGAGCAGTACTTC.